Listed below are T cell receptor beta chains from one sample, sequenced in a study of shared clonotypes between healthy human individuals. Generated by immunoSEQ multiplex PCR, the TCRdb table keeps only in-frame clones and is missing some. Of roughly 2 million clones listed, about 95% are singletons. Material: naive CD8+ T cells sorted from blood. Receptor source: a man aged 18 to 30 in good health. Each CDR3 is given with its conserved first and last residue. A D gene is named only where the DNA matches it firmly. Where a row states a size, it is once, few, many or the class of an expanded clone; other rows omit it.

d_call: .
clone_size: .
j_call: TRBJ1-6
v_call: TRBV6-5
cdr3_aa: CASSLTGTSLLPLHF
cdr3_nt: TGTGCCAGCAGTCTTACGGGGACGTCGTTATTGCCCCTCCACTTT

d_call: .
clone_size: .
j_call: TRBJ2-3
v_call: TRBV5-6
cdr3_aa: CASVGENADTQYF
cdr3_nt: TGTGCCAGCGTAGGAGAGAATGCAGATACGCAGTATTTT

d_call: .
clone_size: .
j_call: TRBJ1-4
v_call: TRBV5-1
cdr3_aa: CASSSGTLDEKLFF
cdr3_nt: TGCGCCAGCAGCTCTGGTACGTTGGATGAAAAACTGTTTTTT

d_call: .
clone_size: .
j_call: TRBJ1-6
v_call: TRBV27
cdr3_aa: CASSPGTFSYNSPLHF
cdr3_nt: TGTGCCAGCAGTCCGGGGACTTTTAGCTATAATTCACCCCTCCACTTT

d_call: .
clone_size: .
j_call: TRBJ2-7
v_call: TRBV29-1
cdr3_aa: CSVKGREQYF
cdr3_nt: TGCAGCGTTAAGGGGCGCGAGCAGTACTTC

d_call: .
clone_size: .
j_call: TRBJ1-3
v_call: TRBV6-6
cdr3_aa: CASSYSGIGNTIYF
cdr3_nt: TGTGCCAGCAGTTACTCTGGCATTGGAAACACCATATATTTT

d_call: .
clone_size: once
j_call: TRBJ1-2
v_call: TRBV27
cdr3_aa: CAGNARPKGYGYTF
cdr3_nt: TGTGCCGGCAACGCCCGACCTAAAGGGTATGGCTACACCTTC

d_call: TRBD1
clone_size: .
j_call: TRBJ1-2
v_call: TRBV30
cdr3_aa: CAWSGVGQGNYGYTF
cdr3_nt: TGTGCCTGGAGTGGAGTCGGACAGGGAAACTATGGCTACACCTTC

d_call: .
clone_size: .
j_call: TRBJ2-1
v_call: TRBV25-1
cdr3_aa: CARLDSGLSYNEQFF
cdr3_nt: TGTGCCAGGTTGGATAGCGGACTCTCCTACAATGAGCAGTTCTTC

d_call: TRBD1
clone_size: .
j_call: TRBJ2-7
v_call: TRBV7-9
cdr3_aa: CASSAPGQDHEQYF
cdr3_nt: TGTGCCAGCAGCGCCCCGGGACAGGACCACGAGCAGTACTTC

d_call: .
clone_size: .
j_call: TRBJ2-5
v_call: TRBV29-1
cdr3_aa: CSVRPDEGTQYF
cdr3_nt: TGCAGCGTTCGGCCCGACGAGGGGACCCAGTACTTC

d_call: .
clone_size: .
j_call: TRBJ2-7
v_call: TRBV7-9
cdr3_aa: CASSQGTDSEQYF
cdr3_nt: TGTGCCAGCAGCCAAGGGACCGACAGCGAGCAGTACTTC

d_call: .
clone_size: .
j_call: TRBJ1-3
v_call: TRBV2
cdr3_aa: CASSDRFSSGNTIYF
cdr3_nt: TGTGCCAGCAGCGACAGGTTCTCCTCTGGAAACACCATATATTTT

d_call: .
clone_size: .
j_call: TRBJ2-5
v_call: TRBV5-1
cdr3_aa: CASSLVPIAGTVQETQYF
cdr3_nt: TGCGCCAGCAGCTTGGTGCCCATAGCGGGGACAGTCCAAGAGACCCAGTACTTC

d_call: TRBD2
clone_size: .
j_call: TRBJ2-2
v_call: TRBV6-6
cdr3_aa: CASRSTSENTGELFF
cdr3_nt: TGTGCCAGCAGGTCGACTAGCGAAAACACCGGGGAGCTGTTTTTT

d_call: TRBD1
clone_size: .
j_call: TRBJ2-7
v_call: TRBV6-1
cdr3_aa: CASSRTGSSYEQYF
cdr3_nt: TGTGCCAGCAGTCGGACAGGGAGCTCCTACGAGCAGTACTTC

d_call: .
clone_size: .
j_call: TRBJ2-7
v_call: TRBV7-8
cdr3_aa: CASSPQGPYEQYF
cdr3_nt: TGTGCCAGCAGCCCCCAGGGACCCTACGAGCAGTACTTC

d_call: .
clone_size: .
j_call: TRBJ2-7
v_call: TRBV19
cdr3_aa: CASSIDAVSYEQYF
cdr3_nt: TGTGCCAGTAGTATAGATGCCGTCTCCTACGAGCAGTACTTC

d_call: TRBD1
clone_size: .
j_call: TRBJ1-1
v_call: TRBV5-1
cdr3_aa: CASSLTGANTEAFF
cdr3_nt: TGCGCCAGCAGCTTAACAGGGGCGAACACTGAAGCTTTCTTT

d_call: .
clone_size: .
j_call: TRBJ2-1
v_call: TRBV25-1
cdr3_aa: CASSDLGSYNEQFF
cdr3_nt: TGTGCCAGCAGTGATCTTGGGAGTTACAATGAGCAGTTCTTC

d_call: TRBD1
clone_size: once
j_call: TRBJ1-1
v_call: TRBV7-8
cdr3_aa: CASSQQGLTEAFF
cdr3_nt: TGTGCCAGCAGTCAACAGGGGTTAACTGAAGCTTTCTTT

d_call: .
clone_size: .
j_call: TRBJ1-3
v_call: TRBV6-5
cdr3_aa: CASSYSQEGGNTIYF
cdr3_nt: TGTGCCAGCAGTTACTCCCAAGAGGGTGGAAACACCATATATTTT

d_call: TRBD2
clone_size: .
j_call: TRBJ2-7
v_call: TRBV7-6
cdr3_aa: CASSLAGGPYEQYF
cdr3_nt: TGTGCCAGCAGCTTAGCGGGAGGGCCCTACGAGCAGTACTTC

d_call: .
clone_size: .
j_call: TRBJ2-5
v_call: TRBV11-2
cdr3_aa: CASSRELDVQETQYF
cdr3_nt: TGTGCCAGCAGCCGAGAACTAGACGTACAAGAGACCCAGTACTTC

d_call: .
clone_size: .
j_call: TRBJ2-7
v_call: TRBV11-2
cdr3_aa: CASSLAGGGYEQYF
cdr3_nt: TGTGCCAGCAGCTTAGCCGGGGGCGGTTACGAGCAGTACTTC

d_call: .
clone_size: .
j_call: TRBJ2-7
v_call: TRBV7-6
cdr3_aa: CASSLAKNEQYF
cdr3_nt: TGTGCCAGCAGCTTAGCGAAAAACGAGCAGTACTTC

d_call: .
clone_size: .
j_call: TRBJ1-4
v_call: TRBV6-5
cdr3_aa: CASRAGGTNEKLFF
cdr3_nt: TGTGCCAGCCGTGCGGGAGGAACTAATGAAAAACTGTTTTTT

d_call: .
clone_size: .
j_call: TRBJ2-2
v_call: TRBV9
cdr3_aa: CASSLGGRTGELFF
cdr3_nt: TGTGCCAGCAGCCTTGGAGGACGAACCGGGGAGCTGTTTTTT

d_call: .
clone_size: .
j_call: TRBJ2-7
v_call: TRBV6-1
cdr3_aa: CASSEIPSGAYEQYF
cdr3_nt: TGTGCCAGCAGTGAAATTCCGAGCGGCGCTTACGAGCAGTACTTC

d_call: .
clone_size: .
j_call: TRBJ1-6
v_call: TRBV6-1
cdr3_aa: CASSDQIGNSPLHF
cdr3_nt: TGTGCCAGCAGTGACCAGATCGGAAATTCACCCCTCCACTTT

d_call: TRBD2
clone_size: .
j_call: TRBJ2-7
v_call: TRBV15
cdr3_aa: CATSRGMASGESSYEQYF
cdr3_nt: TGTGCCACCAGCAGAGGAATGGCTAGCGGGGAAAGCTCCTACGAGCAGTACTTC

d_call: .
clone_size: .
j_call: TRBJ1-1
v_call: TRBV9
cdr3_aa: CASSVGRTGVNTEAFF
cdr3_nt: TGTGCCAGCAGCGTAGGAAGGACCGGGGTGAACACTGAAGCTTTCTTT

d_call: .
clone_size: .
j_call: TRBJ2-7
v_call: TRBV11-2
cdr3_aa: CASSLVTGTRSYEQYF
cdr3_nt: TGTGCCAGCAGCTTAGTTACCGGGACTCGCTCCTACGAGCAGTACTTC

d_call: TRBD1
clone_size: .
j_call: TRBJ2-7
v_call: TRBV28
cdr3_aa: CASGWAGGYEQYF
cdr3_nt: TGTGCCAGCGGGTGGGCAGGGGGCTACGAGCAGTACTTC

d_call: TRBD2
clone_size: .
j_call: TRBJ2-7
v_call: TRBV4-1
cdr3_aa: CASSHVTSGTYEQYF
cdr3_nt: TGCGCCAGCAGCCATGTGACTAGCGGAACCTACGAGCAGTACTTC

d_call: .
clone_size: .
j_call: TRBJ2-7
v_call: TRBV28
cdr3_aa: CASGVYRVSYEQYF
cdr3_nt: TGTGCCAGCGGAGTCTATAGGGTCTCCTACGAGCAGTACTTC

d_call: TRBD1
clone_size: .
j_call: TRBJ2-7
v_call: TRBV5-4
cdr3_aa: CASSDRGGSEQYF
cdr3_nt: TGTGCCAGCAGCGACAGGGGTGGGAGCGAGCAGTACTTC

d_call: TRBD1
clone_size: .
j_call: TRBJ1-2
v_call: TRBV19
cdr3_aa: CASSNPWTGEAMHYGYTF
cdr3_nt: TGTGCCAGTAGTAATCCCTGGACAGGGGAGGCCATGCACTATGGCTACACCTTC